The rows below give T cell receptor beta chains drawn from one sample of a study of blood T cell repertoires in COVID-19. Sequenced by immunoSEQ multiplex PCR; TCRdb stores in-frame clones only, minus some. The repertoire holds about 92,000 clones, with 55% to 80% as singletons. Sequenced input: peripheral blood. The source of these receptors is a woman between 55 and 75 years old in a cohort sampled during active or convalescent COVID-19. Each CDR3 is given with its conserved first and last residue. D genes are given only for firm matches. Rows give clone size only sometimes, using once, few, many, or a class for an expanded clone.

cdr3_length | j_call | clone_size | d_call | v_call | cdr3_aa | cdr3_nt
16 | TRBJ2-3 | - | TRBD2 | TRBV7-8 | CASSRTSGTQGNTQYF | TGTGCCAGCAGCCGTACTAGCGGGACCCAGGGAAATACGCAGTATTTT
14 | TRBJ1-4 | - | - | TRBV28 | CASRFLGDNEKLFF | TGTGCCAGCAGATTCCTCGGGGATAATGAAAAACTGTTTTTT
17 | TRBJ2-3 | - | TRBD2 | TRBV5-1 | CASSSGLASISTDTQYF | TGCGCCAGCAGCTCGGGACTAGCGTCGATAAGCACAGATACGCAGTATTTT
15 | TRBJ1-5 | - | TRBD1 | TRBV4-2 | CASSQATGGLQPQHF | TGTGCCAGCAGCCAAGCGACAGGGGGCTTACAGCCCCAGCATTTT
16 | TRBJ2-7 | once | TRBD1 | TRBV4-2 | CASSQEVGTAAYEQYF | TGTGCCAGCAGCCAAGAGGTCGGGACAGCCGCCTACGAGCAGTACTTC
16 | TRBJ2-1 | once | TRBD2 | TRBV19 | CASSRVTSGGAPEQFF | TGTGCCAGTAGTAGAGTTACTAGCGGGGGGGCACCTGAGCAGTTCTTC
15 | TRBJ2-1 | few | TRBD1 | TRBV30 | CAWEGQGFSYNEQFF | TGTGCCTGGGAGGGACAGGGATTCTCCTACAATGAGCAGTTCTTC
14 | TRBJ1-5 | few | - | TRBV5-1 | CASSLGAENQPQHF | TGCGCCAGCAGCTTGGGGGCAGAAAATCAGCCCCAGCATTTT
16 | TRBJ1-3 | few | TRBD1 | TRBV4-3 | CASSQDHTGAGNTIYF | TGCGCCAGCAGCCAAGATCACACAGGGGCTGGAAACACCATATATTTT
14 | TRBJ1-2 | - | - | TRBV6-2/TRBV6-3 | CASSYSRALYGYTF | TGTGCCAGCAGTTACTCGCGGGCGCTCTATGGCTACACCTTC
16 | TRBJ1-5 | many | - | TRBV21-1 | CASSKATTGGVQPQHF | TGTGCCAGCAGCAAAGCGACGACAGGGGGCGTTCAGCCCCAGCATTTT
13 | TRBJ1-3 | - | - | TRBV4-2 | CASSPTGGNTIYF | TGTGCCAGCAGTCCGACCGGGGGGAACACCATATATTTT
15 | TRBJ2-6 | - | TRBD2 | TRBV9 | CASRAGGSGANVLTF | TGTGCCAGCAGAGCGGGGGGCTCTGGGGCCAACGTCCTGACTTTC
14 | TRBJ2-1 | - | - | TRBV9 | CASGPGNSYNEQFF | TGTGCCAGCGGCCCAGGGAACTCCTACAATGAGCAGTTCTTC
11 | TRBJ2-3 | few | - | TRBV2 | CASRGGDTQYF | TGTGCCAGCAGGGGGGGAGATACGCAGTATTTT